Listed below are T cell receptor beta chains from one sample, sequenced in a study of blood T cell repertoires in COVID-19. Sequenced by immunoSEQ multiplex PCR; TCRdb stores in-frame clones only, minus some. The sample has some 180,000 clones, roughly nine tenths seen once. Sequenced material: peripheral blood. These TCRs come from a man between 65 and 85 years old with active or convalescent COVID-19. The CDR3 runs from the conserved cysteine through the conserved F or W. A D gene is named only where the DNA matches it firmly. Not every row has a clone size; where given, it reads once, few, many or a size class.

D	V	size	J	DNA	CDR3
TRBD1	TRBV28	.	TRBJ1-2	TGTGCCAGCAGAGACGACAGGGGTGGATATGGCTACACCTTC	CASRDDRGGYGYTF
TRBD2	TRBV7-2	.	TRBJ2-4	TGTGCCAGCAGCCTCCACCCTTTCAGCGGGGGGGCCATGAACATTCAGTACTTC	CASSLHPFSGGAMNIQYF
.	TRBV28	.	TRBJ2-7	TGTGCCAGCAGTAAAACGGGGATCTACGGGCAGTACTTC	CASSKTGIYGQYF
TRBD1	TRBV30	.	TRBJ1-1	TGTGCCTGGAGTGAAAGAAAGGGGGCCGGGGACACTGAAGCTTTCTTT	CAWSERKGAGDTEAFF
.	TRBV18	.	TRBJ2-3	TGTGCCAGCTCACGGAGCAGACCCCTAGATACGCAGTATTTT	CASSRSRPLDTQYF
.	TRBV10-1	.	TRBJ1-1	TGCGCCAGCAGTGACACCACAAGTCGCACTGAAGCTTTCTTT	CASSDTTSRTEAFF
.	TRBV19	once	TRBJ2-7	TGTGCCAGTAGTTCAACAGGGGGGGGTTCCTACGAGCAGTACTTC	CASSSTGGGSYEQYF
.	TRBV19	.	TRBJ1-1	TGTGCCAGTAGTATTGGCAGGGCGAACAGTGAAGCTTTCTTT	CASSIGRANSEAFF
.	TRBV2	.	TRBJ1-2	TGTGCCAGCAGTGCCGAGACAGACATCTATGGCTACACCTTC	CASSAETDIYGYTF
.	TRBV28	few	TRBJ1-2	TGTGCCAGCAGTCCTCCCGGGGATGTAGGCAATGGCGGCTACACCTTC	CASSPPGDVGNGGYTF
TRBD1	TRBV15	.	TRBJ1-1	TGTGCCACCAGCAGTAGGTTAAAGACAGGGTACACTGAAGCTTTCTTT	CATSSRLKTGYTEAFF
.	TRBV27	.	TRBJ2-1	TGTGCCAGCAGTGGCCTGACAGATTATTACAATGAGCAGTTCTTC	CASSGLTDYYNEQFF
.	TRBV5-1	few	TRBJ2-1	TGCGCCAGCAGCTTGCAGGGCGCAATGGGCAATGAGCAGTTCTTC	CASSLQGAMGNEQFF